The next 19 T cell receptor beta chains were all read from a single sample in a study of Graves' ophthalmopathy and Graves' hyperthyroidism. The authors amplified TCR beta CDR3 regions from RNA transcripts. Amplification began with first-round RT-PCR using HTBI primers, then second-round multiplex PCR was performed. One entry per CDR3 protein, called by TCRdb with MiXCR from the multiplex PCR reads. The sample consists of over a million distinct CDR3 sequences, 35% to 45% of them appearing once. The sample consisted of peripheral blood or thyroid tissue (not recorded which). The source of these receptors is an adult man with Graves' hyperthyroidism.

This clonotype was found many times. The rearrangement uses TRBV10-3 and TRBJ1-6; possibly TRBD1 for D (5 bases). V lost 4 bases and J lost 9, with 13 bases in between. The CDR3 is made up of 14 amino acids. CDR1 and CDR2 (germline): ENHRY, SYGVKD. The CDR3: CAISVSGFGSPLHF. As DNA, the CDR3 is TGTGCCATCAGTGTCTCAGGGTTTGGTTCACCCCTCCACTTT.

This clonotype was counted many times. The V gene is TRBV5-6, the J gene TRBJ1-2; no firm D call. Germline V CDR1 and CDR2: SGHDT, YYEEEE. The CDR3 is 17 residues long. Trimming took off 4 bases at V and 0 bases at J, with 19 bases between the two ends. The CDR3 region has the DNA TGTGCCAGCAGCAACTCGAACCGGGATTCCACTAACTATGGCTACACCTTC. It encodes CASSNSNRDSTNYGYTF.

The chain recombines TRBV7-4 with TRBJ1-1; TRBD1 aligns across 11 bases. Germline V gene sequence: CDR1 SGHVT, CDR2 SQSDAQ. CDR3 size: 17 residues. J was trimmed by 1 base and V by 5 bases; bases with no gene match: 9. This chain's CDR3 is CASSATGTGGRNTEAFF. The CDR3 nucleotides read TGTGCCAGCAGCGCAACCGGGACAGGGGGTAGGAACACTGAAGCTTTCTTT.

This clonotype was seen ten or more times. V usage is TRBV15 and J usage is TRBJ2-7; D is undetermined. V was pared by 2 bases and J by 3 bases, with 8 bases between. CDR1 is LNHNV, CDR2 YYDKDF, per germline (reference sequence). The CDR3 totals 13 residues. The CDR3 DNA reads as TGTGCCACCAGCAGACCTACCGTCTACGAGCAGTACTTC. Amino acids: CATSRPTVYEQYF. Complete variable domain (other parts from reference TRBV15 and TRBJ2-7): DAMVIQNPRYQVTQFGKPVTLSCSQTLNHNVMYWYQQKSSQAPKLLFHYYDKDFNNEADTPDNFQSRRPNTSFCFLDIRSPGLGDTAMYLCATSRPTVYEQYFGPGTRLTVT.

This clonotype was seen many times. This chain uses TRBV5-6 with TRBJ1-1, with D uncertain. Germline-derived CDR1 and CDR2 are SGHDT and YYEEEE. Trimming left V 3 bases short and J 1 base short, with 13 bases between. The CDR3 sequence is 15 residues long. CDR3 bases: TGTGCCAGCAGCTCCGCTTCGGTAGCGAACACTGAAGCTTTCTTT. Translated: CASSSASVANTEAFF. Variable domain in full (rest from reference TRBV5-6 and TRBJ1-1): DAGVTQSPTHLIKTRGQQVTLRCSPKSGHDTVSWYQQALGQGPQFIFQYYEEEERQRGNFPDRFSGHQFPNYSSELNVNALLLGDSALYLCASSSASVANTEAFFGQGTRLTVV.

For this clonotype: A much larger clone lies a single base off, so this may be a read error. Since the CDR3 does not end with the conserved phenylalanine or tryptophan, this likely comes from a read error. This chain uses TRBV14 with TRBJ2-7; tentative D call: TRBD2 (6 bases). The V end was cut by 8 bases, the J end by 3 bases, with 11 bases between. The CDR3 runs to 12 residues. CDR1 SGHDN and CDR2 FVKESK come from the germline V gene. The CDR3 region is CASGETSYEQYL. DNA of the CDR3: TGTGCCAGCGGGGAGACTAGCTACGAGCAGTACCTC.

This clonotype came up a few times. This chain links TRBV7-8 with TRBJ2-6; D possibly corresponds to TRBD1 (5 bases). V was cut by 5 bases and J by 0 bases, with 11 bases left in between. Germline lookup yields CDR1 SGHVS and CDR2 FQNEAQ. The CDR3 runs 16 residues. The CDR3 loop is CASSEQGDSGANVLTF. Here the CDR3 DNA reads TGTGCCAGCAGCGAGCAGGGCGACTCTGGGGCCAACGTCCTGACTTTC.

The gene calls are TRBV19 and TRBJ1-5; maybe TRBD1 (5 bases). CDR1 LNHDA and CDR2 SQIVND come from the germline V gene (reference sequence). This CDR3 contains 15 residues. The ends were cut back, 3 bases at V and 3 bases at J, with 12 bases in the middle. The DNA for the CDR3 is TGTGCCAGTAGTATGGCCGGGGGTGACAATCAGCCCCAGCATTTT. This encodes CASSMAGGDNQPQHF.

Many counts were recorded for this clonotype. J is TRBJ2-5 and V is TRBV11-3, with TRBD2 matching 10 bases. Germline-derived CDR1 and CDR2 are SGHNT and YENEEA. The junction had 8 bases not matched to a gene; V was cut back by 5 bases and J by 5 bases. The CDR3 sequence is 15 residues long. CDR3 sequence reads: CASSEPGTSVETQYF. DNA of the CDR3: TGTGCCAGCAGCGAACCCGGGACTAGCGTGGAGACCCAGTACTTC.

V and J are TRBV19 and TRBJ1-1; D not certain. Trimming left V 8 bases short and J 5 bases short, with 9 bases between. This CDR3 has 11 amino acids. The V gene's germline CDR1 is LNHDA and CDR2 SQIVND (reference sequence). In DNA form, the CDR3 reads TGTGCCAGTGGGGAGAGGACTGAAGCTTTCTTT. The encoded protein is CASGERTEAFF.

This chain links TRBV19 with TRBJ2-7; 8 nucleotides line up with TRBD1. This CDR3 contains 15 residues. Germline loops: CDR1 LNHDA, CDR2 SQIVND (reference sequence). Unmatched junction bases numbered 6, after V lost 3 bases and J lost 2 bases. CDR3: CASSMSGTGTYEQYF. CDR3 bases: TGTGCCAGTAGTATGAGTGGGACAGGCACCTACGAGCAGTACTTC.

With regard to this clonotype: A much larger clone differs from this one at a single base, so this may be a read error. This chain connects TRBV20-1 to TRBJ2-7; no definite D call. V gave up 6 bases and J gave up 3 bases, with 15 bases separating them. The CDR3 consists of 13 residues. From germline, CDR1 is DFQATT and CDR2 SNEGSKA (reference sequence). As DNA, the CDR3 is TGCAGTGCCCCCGACCGCCAAATCTACGAGCAGTACTTC. Protein product: CSAPDRQIYEQYF.

The chain links TRBV10-3 to TRBJ1-4; TRBD1 matches at 11 bases. The CDR3 covers 16 residues. After removal of 2 bases from V and 5 bases from J, the junction contained 4 bases not matched to a gene. Germline V gives CDR1 ENHRY, CDR2 SYGVKD. The CDR3 region has the DNA TGTGCCATCAGTGAGCGGGGACAGGGGGGGAATGAAAAACTGTTTTTT. Residues: CAISERGQGGNEKLFF.

About this clonotype: This may arise from a read error, as a much more abundant clone is one base away. The V gene is TRBV6-6, the J gene TRBJ2-5; D possibly uses TRBD1 or TRBD2 (5 bases each). Trimming stripped 2 bases from V and 5 bases from J, with 12 bases between. The CDR3 runs 14 residues. Germline CDR1 MNHNY, CDR2 SVGAGI (reference sequence). Here the CDR3 DNA reads TGTGCCAGCAGTTACGGGGGTGGATCGGAGACCCAGTACTTC. It specifies CASSYGGGSETQYF.

V is TRBV10-3 and J is TRBJ1-5; TRBD1 is a possible D gene (5 bases). CDR1 ENHRY and CDR2 SYGVKD come from the germline V gene. The CDR3 extends over 15 amino acids. This CDR3 is CVSSVGVSSNQPQHF. In DNA, the CDR3 is TGTGTCAGCAGTGTGGGGGTTTCGAGCAATCAGCCCCAGCATTTT.

At least ten counts were recorded for this clonotype. V is TRBV5-5 and J is TRBJ1-6; 9 bases agree with TRBD1. With V trimmed by 0 bases and J by 10 bases, 8 bases remained unmatched. The length of the CDR3 is 16 residues. Germline V lookup: CDR1 SGHKS, CDR2 YYEKEE (reference sequence). This CDR3 is CASSLGGTGRGSPLHF. The DNA for the CDR3 is TGTGCCAGCAGCTTGGGAGGGACAGGGAGAGGATCACCCCTCCACTTT.

Many counts were recorded for this clonotype. This chain joins TRBV20-1 and TRBJ1-4; D ambiguous. This CDR3 region has 11 residues. With 0 bases removed from V and 7 bases from J, the gap between germline ends came to 3 bases. The germline CDR1 and CDR2 sequences are DFQATT and SNEGSKA (reference sequence). Here the CDR3 reads CSARESEKLFF. DNA of the CDR3: TGCAGTGCTAGAGAATCTGAAAAACTGTTTTTT.

This clonotype has more than one count but fewer than ten. The V and J genes are TRBV6-1 and TRBJ2-2; D possibly uses TRBD1 or TRBD2 (5 bases each). The CDR3 consists of 15 residues. Trimming took off 6 bases at V and 2 bases at J, with 13 bases between the two ends. Germline loops: CDR1 MNHNS, CDR2 SASEGT. The CDR3 DNA follows: TGTGCCAGCAGCCTGGCGAGGGGTAACACCGGGGAGCTGTTTTTT. Amino acid sequence: CASSLARGNTGELFF.

Comments on this clonotype: A much larger clone differs by one base, so this may be a read error. The chain couples TRBV19 to TRBJ1-5; no firm D call. CDR1 is LNHDA and CDR2 is SQIVND in the germline V gene (reference sequence). CDR3 length: 15 amino acids. The germline V and J ends were trimmed by 3 bases and 0 bases, with 9 bases remaining between them. CDR3 protein: CASSIGRYSNQPQHF. The DNA of the CDR3 is TGTGCCAGTAGTATCGGCAGGTATAGCAATCAGCCCCAGCATTTT.